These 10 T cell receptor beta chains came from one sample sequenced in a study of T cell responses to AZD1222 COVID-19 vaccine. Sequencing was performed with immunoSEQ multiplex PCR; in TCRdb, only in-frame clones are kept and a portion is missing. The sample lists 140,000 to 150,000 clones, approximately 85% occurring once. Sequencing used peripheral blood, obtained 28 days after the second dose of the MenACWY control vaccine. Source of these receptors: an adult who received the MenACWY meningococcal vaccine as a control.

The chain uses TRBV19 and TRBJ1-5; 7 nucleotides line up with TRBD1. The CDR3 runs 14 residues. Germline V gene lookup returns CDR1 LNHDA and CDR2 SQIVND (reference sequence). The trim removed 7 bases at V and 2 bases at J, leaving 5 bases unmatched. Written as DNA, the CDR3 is TGTGCCAGTACCAAAGGGACAGGCAATCAGCCCCAGCATTTT. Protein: CASTKGTGNQPQHF.

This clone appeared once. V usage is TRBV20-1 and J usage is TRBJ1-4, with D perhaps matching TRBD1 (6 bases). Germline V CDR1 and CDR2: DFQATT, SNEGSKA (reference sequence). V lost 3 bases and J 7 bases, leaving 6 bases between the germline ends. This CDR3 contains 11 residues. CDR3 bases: TGCAGTGCTAGCAGGGGTGAAAAACTGTTTTTT. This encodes CSASRGEKLFF.

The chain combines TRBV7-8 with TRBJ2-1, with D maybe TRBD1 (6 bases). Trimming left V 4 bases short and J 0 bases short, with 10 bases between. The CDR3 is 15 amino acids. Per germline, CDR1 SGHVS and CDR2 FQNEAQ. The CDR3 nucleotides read TGTGCCAGCAGCTGGATGGACAGCTCCTACAATGAGCAGTTCTTC. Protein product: CASSWMDSSYNEQFF. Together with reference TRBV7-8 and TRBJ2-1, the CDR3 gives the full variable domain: GAGVSQSPRYKVAKRGQDVALRCDPISGHVSLFWYQQALGQGPEFLTYFQNEAQLDKSGLPSDRFFAERPEGSVSTLKIQRTQQEDSAVYLCASSWMDSSYNEQFFGPGTRLTVL.

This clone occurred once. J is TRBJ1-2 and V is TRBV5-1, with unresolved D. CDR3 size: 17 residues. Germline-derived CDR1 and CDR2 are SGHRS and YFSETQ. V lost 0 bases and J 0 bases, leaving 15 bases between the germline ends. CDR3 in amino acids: CASSLAAAGLANYGYTF. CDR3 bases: TGCGCCAGCAGCTTGGCGGCTGCTGGTCTAGCTAACTATGGCTACACCTTC.

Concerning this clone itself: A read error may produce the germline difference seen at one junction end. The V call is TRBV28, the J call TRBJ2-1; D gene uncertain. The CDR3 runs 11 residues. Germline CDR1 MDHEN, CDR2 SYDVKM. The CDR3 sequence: CASTIGDERFF. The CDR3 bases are TGTGCCAGCACCATTGGCGATGAGCGGTTCTTC.

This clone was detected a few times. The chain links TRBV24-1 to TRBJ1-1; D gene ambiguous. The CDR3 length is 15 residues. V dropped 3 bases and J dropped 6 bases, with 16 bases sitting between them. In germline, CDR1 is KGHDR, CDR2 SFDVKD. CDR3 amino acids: CATSDPESGSAEAFF. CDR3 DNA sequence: TGTGCCACCAGTGATCCGGAGTCGGGGAGCGCTGAAGCTTTCTTT.

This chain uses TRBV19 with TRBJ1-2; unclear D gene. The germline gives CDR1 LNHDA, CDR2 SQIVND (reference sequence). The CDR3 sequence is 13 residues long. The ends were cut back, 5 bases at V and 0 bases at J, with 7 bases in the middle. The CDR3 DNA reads TGTGCCAGTAGTCTGAGCACTAACTATGGCTACACCTTC. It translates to CASSLSTNYGYTF.

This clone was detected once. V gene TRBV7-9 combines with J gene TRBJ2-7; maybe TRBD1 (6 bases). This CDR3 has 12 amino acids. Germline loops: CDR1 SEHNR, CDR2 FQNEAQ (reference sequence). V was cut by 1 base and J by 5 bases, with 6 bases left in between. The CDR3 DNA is TGTGCCAGCAGCTTAGACAGGGACGAGCAGTACTTC. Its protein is CASSLDRDEQYF.

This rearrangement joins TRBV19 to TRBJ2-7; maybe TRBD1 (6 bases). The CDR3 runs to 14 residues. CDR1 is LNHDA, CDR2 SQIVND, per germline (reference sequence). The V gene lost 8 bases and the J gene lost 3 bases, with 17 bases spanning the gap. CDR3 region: CASGQPGHNYEQYF. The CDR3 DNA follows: TGTGCCAGTGGCCAACCGGGACACAACTACGAGCAGTACTTC.

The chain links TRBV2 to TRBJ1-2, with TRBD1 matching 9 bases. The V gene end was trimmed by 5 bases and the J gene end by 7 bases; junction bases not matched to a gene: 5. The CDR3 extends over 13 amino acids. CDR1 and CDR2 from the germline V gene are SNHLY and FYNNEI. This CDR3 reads CASSTGGVSGYTF. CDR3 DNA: TGTGCCAGCAGTACAGGGGGCGTTAGTGGCTACACCTTC.